The 28 T cell receptor beta chains presented below share a single source sample, sequenced in a study of CD8 T cells in ankylosing spondylitis (dated by TCRdb to the late 2010s). Library preparation used 5' RACE. Sequencer: Illumina HiSeq 2500. TCRdb trimmed the raw reads at Q25, called clones with MiXCR and kept productive beta chains. Each entry is one CDR3 protein sequence, shown with its most common DNA and genes. The sample table holds a few hundred thousand distinct CDR3 sequences, of which around 19% were seen once. Of the sample, around 8% is held by the ten largest clones. The sample was blood, either unsorted or a sorted T cell fraction (not recorded which). The receptors originated from a male donor with ankylosing spondylitis or in good health (not recorded which).

In this sample, this clonotype turned up a few times. The J gene is TRBJ2-7, the V gene TRBV5-1; no clear D. From germline, CDR1 is SGHRS and CDR2 YFSETQ. The CDR3 extends over 10 amino acids. V was cut by 1 base and J by 4 bases, with 0 bases left in between. CDR3 region: CASSLYEQYV. Here the CDR3 DNA reads TGCGCCAGCAGCTTGTACGAGCAGTACGTC.

This clonotype was seen a few times. The chain is built from TRBV7-8 and TRBJ1-5; 8 bases map to TRBD1. V lost 4 bases, J lost 4 bases, and 3 bases stayed unmatched. In germline, CDR1 is SGHVS, CDR2 FQNEAQ. This CDR3 spans 14 amino acids. This CDR3 is CASSSQGANQPQHF. CDR3 DNA sequence: TGTGCCAGCAGCTCTCAGGGGGCTAATCAGCCCCAGCATTTT.

This clonotype was found a few times. V usage is TRBV3-1 and J usage is TRBJ2-3; 9 bases are shared with TRBD1. Germline V lookup: CDR1 LGHDT, CDR2 YNNKEL (reference sequence). CDR3 length: 16 amino acids. Trimming at V came to 4 bases and at J to 1 base, leaving 6 bases not matched to a gene. CDR3 nucleotides: TGTGCCAGCAGCCGTAACAGGGGGCCGGGCACAGATACGCAGTATTTT. It yields the protein CASSRNRGPGTDTQYF.

The rearrangement joins TRBV3-1 to TRBJ1-6, with unresolved D. V was trimmed by 6 bases and J by 8 bases, leaving 11 bases between them. This CDR3 has 13 residues. The germline V gene encodes CDR1 LGHDT and CDR2 YNNKEL (reference sequence). CDR3: CASRTGSYSPLHF. Here the CDR3 DNA reads TGTGCCAGCAGAACCGGGTCCTATTCACCCCTCCACTTT. Filled out from reference TRBV3-1 and TRBJ1-6, the complete variable domain reads DTAVSQTPKYLVTQMGNDKSIKCEQNLGHDTMYWYKQDSKKFLKIMFSYNNKELIINETVPNRFSPKSPDKAHLNLHINSLELGDSAVYFCASRTGSYSPLHFGNGTRLTVT.

The rearrangement links TRBV19 to TRBJ1-5, with 8 bases identical to TRBD1. Trimming took 4 bases from V and 4 from J; bases not matched to a gene: 6. CDR1 LNHDA and CDR2 SQIVND come from the germline V gene (reference sequence). This CDR3 contains 15 residues. The CDR3 spells CASSKSGGLNQPQHF. DNA of the CDR3: TGTGCCAGTAGTAAGTCAGGGGGCCTGAATCAGCCCCAGCATTTT. Full variable domain (rest looked up from reference TRBV19 and TRBJ1-5): DGGITQSPKYLFRKEGQNVTLSCEQNLNHDAMYWYRQDPGQGLRLIYYSQIVNDFQKGDIAEGYSVSREKKESFPLTVTSAQKNPTAFYLCASSKSGGLNQPQHFGDGTRLSIL.

There are a few counts of this clonotype. This chain joins TRBV30 and TRBJ1-1; D remains unclear. Germline V gene data show CDR1 as GTSNPN and CDR2 as SVGIG (reference sequence). The CDR3 spans 11 residues. V lost 3 bases and J 5 bases, leaving 7 bases between the germline ends. CDR3 sequence reads: CAWSARTEAFF. The CDR3 bases are TGTGCCTGGAGCGCAAGGACTGAAGCTTTCTTT.

This clonotype has just a few counts. This chain uses TRBV2 with TRBJ2-3; possibly TRBD2 for D (6 bases). V shed 5 bases and J shed 3 bases, with 18 bases lying between them. CDR3 length: 16 residues. CDR1 is SNHLY and CDR2 is FYNNEI in the germline V gene. The DNA for the CDR3 is TGTGCCAGCAGTTCTCACGGGGGAGTAGGGACAGATACGCAGTATTTT. Translated: CASSSHGGVGTDTQYF.

This clonotype was seen more than once but under ten times. The V gene is TRBV15, the J gene TRBJ1-3; D is unclear. Per the germline V gene, CDR1 is LNHNV and CDR2 is YYDKDF (reference sequence). The CDR3 is made up of 16 amino acids. Trimming removed 0 bases at V and 4 bases at J, with 13 bases between. This chain's CDR3 is CATSREGAGIGNTIYF. For the CDR3, the DNA is TGTGCCACCAGCAGAGAGGGAGCCGGGATCGGAAACACCATATATTTT.

In its sample, this clonotype was seen a few times. V usage is TRBV20-1 and J usage is TRBJ1-5; D call uncertain. Germline V gene data show CDR1 as DFQATT and CDR2 as SNEGSKA (reference sequence). The V end lost 0 bases, the J end lost 1 base, and 13 bases lay between the germline ends. The CDR3 spans 16 residues. DNA of the CDR3: TGCAGTGCTAGAGATTGGGCAGGAACAAGCAATCAGCCCCAGCATTTT. This codes for CSARDWAGTSNQPQHF.

The chain is built from TRBV10-3 and TRBJ2-3; a weak D match, TRBD2 (5 bases). The ends were cut back, 5 bases at V and 1 base at J, with 19 bases in the middle. The CDR3 consists of 17 residues. Germline loops: CDR1 ENHRY, CDR2 SYGVKD. This chain's CDR3 is CAISFLSSGSGTDTQYF. The CDR3 DNA sequence: TGTGCCATCAGTTTTCTAAGCTCGGGGAGTGGCACAGATACGCAGTATTTT.

V is TRBV24-1 and J is TRBJ2-5, with 8 bases aligning to TRBD1. CDR1 and CDR2 from the germline V gene are KGHDR and SFDVKD. The CDR3 spans 16 residues. Trimming removed 5 bases from V and 3 bases from J; junction bases left unmatched: 10. CDR3 amino acids: CATSASGTGSEETQYF. CDR3 DNA sequence: TGTGCCACCAGTGCCTCCGGGACAGGTTCCGAAGAGACCCAGTACTTC.

V and J are TRBV29-1 and TRBJ1-2; TRBD1 might be the D (6 bases). V was trimmed by 5 bases and J by 5 bases, leaving 9 bases between them. CDR3 size: 11 residues. Looked up from germline, CDR1 is SQVTM and CDR2 is ANQGSEA. The CDR3 loop is CSVRGKYGYTF. The CDR3 DNA reads TGCAGCGTTAGGGGGAAATATGGCTACACCTTC.

The V gene is TRBV6-7, the J gene TRBJ2-2; no clear D. TRBV6-7 falls under the ORF class, with uncertain function. The CDR3 is made up of 12 amino acids. V gave up 10 bases and J gave up 6 bases, with 12 bases separating them. The CDR3 protein is CATPEFPGELFF. The CDR3 nucleotides are TGTGCCACCCCTGAATTCCCCGGGGAGCTGTTTTTT.

This clonotype was found many times. This chain connects TRBV10-2 to TRBJ2-7; 8 bases are a match to TRBD1. Germline V lookup: CDR1 WSHSY, CDR2 SAAADI. The CDR3 loop spans 13 amino acids. Unmatched junction bases numbered 3, after V lost 6 bases and J lost 2 bases. CDR3 amino acids: CASRRTGTYEQYV. In DNA form, the CDR3 reads TGCGCCAGCAGAAGGACAGGGACCTACGAGCAGTACGTC.

This CDR3 reads CASSLNTNSNQPQHF. The CDR3 nucleotides read TGTGCCAGCAGCTTGAACACCAATAGCAATCAGCCCCAGCATTTT. This rearrangement joins TRBV5-5 to TRBJ1-5, with no clear D. Germline V gene lookup returns CDR1 SGHKS and CDR2 YYEKEE (reference sequence). The germline V and J ends were trimmed by 1 base and 0 bases, with 8 bases remaining between them. The CDR3 covers 15 residues.

The chain uses TRBV20-1 and TRBJ2-4; D uncertain. The CDR3 consists of 15 residues. V was shortened by 6 bases and J by 1 base, with 16 bases between the two germline ends. The germline CDR1 and CDR2 sequences are DFQATT and SNEGSKA (reference sequence). This CDR3 reads CSAVPERWAKNIQYF. The CDR3 bases are TGCAGTGCAGTGCCGGAGAGGTGGGCCAAAAACATTCAGTACTTC.

This clonotype has just a few counts. The V and J genes are TRBV18 and TRBJ2-1; 12 nucleotides agree with TRBD2. Losses at the gene ends were 1 base for V and 0 bases for J; bases not matched to a gene: 13. This CDR3 region has 21 residues. Germline CDR1 is KGHSH and CDR2 is LQKENI. CDR3 in DNA: TGTGCCAGCTCACCACTTCCCTCTAGACTAGCGGGGGTTAGCTCCTACAATGAGCAGTTCTTC. Residues: CASSPLPSRLAGVSSYNEQFF.

The chain joins TRBV12-3 or TRBV12-4 to TRBJ2-1; TRBD1 agrees at 9 bases. The V gene end was trimmed by 4 bases and the J gene end by 3 bases; junction bases not matched to a gene: 4. The CDR3 totals 15 residues. The CDR3 spells CASSSGTGFYNEQFF. CDR3 sequence (DNA): TGTGCCAGCAGTTCCGGGACAGGGTTCTACAATGAGCAGTTCTTC.

The chain employs TRBV29-1 and TRBJ2-5; a weak D match, TRBD1 (6 bases). The V gene lost 7 bases and the J gene lost 2 bases, with 11 bases spanning the gap. Germline CDR1 SQVTM, CDR2 ANQGSEA. This CDR3 is 12 amino acids long. CDR3 protein: CSARTAQETQYF. CDR3 DNA: TGCAGCGCCAGGACAGCGCAAGAGACCCAGTACTTC.

There are many counts of this clonotype. V usage is TRBV5-4 and J usage is TRBJ1-1; TRBD1 matches 7 bases. The V segment lost 3 bases and the J segment 0 bases; nucleotides outside the gene matches: 8. The germline V gene encodes CDR1 SGHNT and CDR2 YYREEE (reference sequence). CDR3 length equals 16 residues. CDR3 nucleotides: TGTGCCAGCAGCTCCCGGGACAGACTCATGAACACTGAAGCTTTCTTT. This encodes CASSSRDRLMNTEAFF.

The chain has TRBV3-1 and TRBJ1-4, with unresolved D. CDR3 length: 12 amino acids. Germline V lookup: CDR1 LGHDT, CDR2 YNNKEL (reference sequence). V was pared by 2 bases and J by 7 bases, with 5 bases between. DNA for the CDR3: TGTGCCAGCAGCCAATTTGGTGAAAAACTGTTTTTT. Translated, it gives CASSQFGEKLFF. The complete variable domain, with remaining parts taken from reference TRBV3-1 and TRBJ1-4, reads DTAVSQTPKYLVTQMGNDKSIKCEQNLGHDTMYWYKQDSKKFLKIMFSYNNKELIINETVPNRFSPKSPDKAHLNLHINSLELGDSAVYFCASSQFGEKLFFGSGTQLSVL.

The V gene is TRBV3-1, the J gene TRBJ1-1; 9 nucleotides align to TRBD1. Germline V CDR1 and CDR2: LGHDT, YNNKEL (reference sequence). CDR3 length: 16 amino acids. J lost 1 base, V lost 5 bases, and 8 bases had no gene match. CDR3 region: CASSGTGGRQNTEAFF. The CDR3 bases are TGTGCCAGCAGCGGCACAGGGGGCAGGCAGAACACTGAAGCTTTCTTT. Looking up the rest from reference TRBV3-1 and TRBJ1-1 gives the full variable domain: DTAVSQTPKYLVTQMGNDKSIKCEQNLGHDTMYWYKQDSKKFLKIMFSYNNKELIINETVPNRFSPKSPDKAHLNLHINSLELGDSAVYFCASSGTGGRQNTEAFFGQGTRLTVV.

This clonotype was detected only once. V is TRBV6-1 and J is TRBJ2-7; TRBD1 agrees at 7 bases. Germline values: CDR1 MNHNS, CDR2 SASEGT. The CDR3 covers 13 residues. Trimming took 2 bases from V and 3 from J; bases not matched to a gene: 1. The CDR3 nucleotides are TGTGCCAGCAGTGAACAGGGGGTCTACGAGCAGTACGTC. It is translated as CASSEQGVYEQYV.

The rearrangement uses TRBV2 and TRBJ2-3, with 7 bases identical to TRBD2. The CDR3 runs 14 residues. Trimming at V came to 7 bases and at J to 2 bases, leaving 6 bases not matched to a gene. CDR1 and CDR2 (germline): SNHLY, FYNNEI. This chain's CDR3 is CASKYGGITDTQYF. CDR3 coding DNA: TGTGCCAGCAAGTACGGGGGGATCACAGATACGCAGTATTTT.

This clonotype was picked up a small number of times. This rearrangement joins TRBV9 to TRBJ2-1; the match to TRBD2 covers 7 bases. Germline V CDR1 and CDR2: SGDLS, YYNGEE. The V and J ends lost 4 bases and 16 bases, in that order; junction bases with no gene match: 23. CDR3 length equals 16 residues. The CDR3 nucleotides are TGTGCCAGCAGCCTATGGGGGGGGAGCTCCTACAATGAGCGTTTCTTC. Its translation is CASSLWGGSSYNERFF.

This chain connects TRBV28 to TRBJ1-5; D is unresolved. V lost 6 bases and J 0 bases, leaving 15 bases between the germline ends. The CDR3 length is 16 residues. Germline assignment: CDR1 MDHEN and CDR2 SYDVKM. DNA for the CDR3: TGTGCCAGCAGCGGGCGGTTTTTTGTTAGCAATCAGCCCCAGCATTTT. This translates into CASSGRFFVSNQPQHF.

This clonotype was seen at least ten times. V gene TRBV20-1 combines with J gene TRBJ2-7; 8 positions match TRBD2. V dropped 1 base and J dropped 2; count of bases not matched to a gene: 7. This CDR3 is built from 15 residues. Germline CDR1 and CDR2: DFQATT and SNEGSKA (reference sequence). CDR3 loop: CSARGERESTYEQYV. The CDR3 DNA is TGCAGTGCTAGAGGGGAGCGGGAGTCGACCTACGAGCAGTACGTC.

This chain uses TRBV12-3 or TRBV12-4 with TRBJ2-7; 13 bases match TRBD2. The V gene end was trimmed by 4 bases and the J gene end by 6 bases; junction bases not matched to a gene: 6. This CDR3 has 15 residues. The chain's CDR3 is CASSSGLAGVSEQYV. DNA for the CDR3: TGTGCCAGCAGTTCAGGACTAGCGGGAGTGAGCGAGCAGTACGTC.